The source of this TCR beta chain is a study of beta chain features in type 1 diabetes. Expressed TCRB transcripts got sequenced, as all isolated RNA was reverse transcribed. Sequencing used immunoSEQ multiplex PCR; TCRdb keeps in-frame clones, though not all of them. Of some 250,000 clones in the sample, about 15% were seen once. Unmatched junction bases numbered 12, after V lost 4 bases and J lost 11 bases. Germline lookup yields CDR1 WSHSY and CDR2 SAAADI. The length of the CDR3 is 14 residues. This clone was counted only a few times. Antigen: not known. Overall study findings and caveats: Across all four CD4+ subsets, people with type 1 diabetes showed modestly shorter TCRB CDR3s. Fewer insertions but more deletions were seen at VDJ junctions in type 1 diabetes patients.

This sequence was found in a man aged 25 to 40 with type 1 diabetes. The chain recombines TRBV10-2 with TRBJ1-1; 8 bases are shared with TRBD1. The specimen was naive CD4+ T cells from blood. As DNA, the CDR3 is TGCGCCAGCAGTGGGAGGACAGGGAGTTCTCGGGCTTTCTTT. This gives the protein CASSGRTGSSRAFF.